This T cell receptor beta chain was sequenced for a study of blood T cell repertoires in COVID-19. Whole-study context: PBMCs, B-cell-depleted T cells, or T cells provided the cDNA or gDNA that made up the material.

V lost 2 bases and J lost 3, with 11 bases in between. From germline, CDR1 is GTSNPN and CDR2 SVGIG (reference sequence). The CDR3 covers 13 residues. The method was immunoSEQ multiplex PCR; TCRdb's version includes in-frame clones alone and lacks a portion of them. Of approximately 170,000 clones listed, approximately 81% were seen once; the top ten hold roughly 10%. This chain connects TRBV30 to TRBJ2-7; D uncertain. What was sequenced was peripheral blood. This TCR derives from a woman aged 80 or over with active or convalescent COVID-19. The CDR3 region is CAWSTGPGYEQYF. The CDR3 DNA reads TGTGCCTGGAGTACCGGCCCGGGCTACGAGCAGTACTTC.